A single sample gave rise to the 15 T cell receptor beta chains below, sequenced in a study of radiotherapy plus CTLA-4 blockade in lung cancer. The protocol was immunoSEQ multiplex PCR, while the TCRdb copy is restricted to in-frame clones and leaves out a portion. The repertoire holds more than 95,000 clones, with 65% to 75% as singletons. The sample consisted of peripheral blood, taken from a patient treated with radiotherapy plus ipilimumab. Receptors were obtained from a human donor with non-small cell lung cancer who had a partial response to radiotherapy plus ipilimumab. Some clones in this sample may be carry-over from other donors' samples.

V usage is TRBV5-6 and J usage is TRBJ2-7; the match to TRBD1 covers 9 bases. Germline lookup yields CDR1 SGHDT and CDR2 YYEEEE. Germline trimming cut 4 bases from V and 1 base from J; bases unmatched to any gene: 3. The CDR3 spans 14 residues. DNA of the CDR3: TGTGCCAGCAGCCGAGGGACAGGGTCCTACGAGCAGTACTTC. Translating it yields CASSRGTGSYEQYF.

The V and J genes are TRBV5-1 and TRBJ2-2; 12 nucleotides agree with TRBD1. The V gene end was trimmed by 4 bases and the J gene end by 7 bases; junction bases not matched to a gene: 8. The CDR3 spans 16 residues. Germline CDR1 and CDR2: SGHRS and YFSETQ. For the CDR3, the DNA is TGCGCCAGCAGCGCCCGGGACAGGGGGCCTTTCGGGGAGCTGTTTTTT. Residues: CASSARDRGPFGELFF.

The CDR3 protein is CASSWGTAEREAFF. In DNA form, the CDR3 reads TGCGCCAGCAGCTGGGGGACTGCTGAACGTGAAGCTTTCTTT. V and J are TRBV5-1 and TRBJ1-1, with D possibly matching TRBD1 (5 bases). This CDR3 comprises 14 residues. From germline, CDR1 is SGHRS and CDR2 YFSETQ. V was trimmed by 3 bases and J by 7 bases, leaving 16 bases between them.

The CDR3 DNA sequence: TGCGCCAGCAGCTTGGGGGCAATCGGAAGGGAGACCCAGTACTTC. This codes for CASSLGAIGRETQYF. This chain links TRBV5-1 with TRBJ2-5; D not resolved. CDR3 length: 15 residues. Per germline, CDR1 SGHRS and CDR2 YFSETQ. Trimming pared 0 bases from V and 5 bases from J, leaving 14 bases between.

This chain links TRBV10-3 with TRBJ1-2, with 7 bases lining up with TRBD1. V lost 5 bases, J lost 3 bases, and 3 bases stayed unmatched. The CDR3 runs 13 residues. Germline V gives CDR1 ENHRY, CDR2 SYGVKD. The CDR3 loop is CAISRDSYYGYTF. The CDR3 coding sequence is TGTGCCATCAGTCGGGACAGCTACTATGGCTACACCTTC.

The CDR3 sequence: CAGSLAEITGELFF. In DNA, the CDR3 is TGTGCCGGGTCCTTAGCGGAGATCACCGGGGAGCTGTTTTTT. The chain couples TRBV6-1 to TRBJ2-2; maybe TRBD2 (6 bases). V lost 11 bases and J 4 bases, leaving 17 bases between the germline ends. Germline-derived CDR1 and CDR2 are MNHNS and SASEGT. CDR3 size: 14 residues.

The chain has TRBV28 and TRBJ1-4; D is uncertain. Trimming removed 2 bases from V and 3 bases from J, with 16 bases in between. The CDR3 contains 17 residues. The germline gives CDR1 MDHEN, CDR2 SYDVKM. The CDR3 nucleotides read TGTGCCAGCAGTTTACATGTGTGGCGGTTATCTAATGAAAAACTGTTTTTT. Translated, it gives CASSLHVWRLSNEKLFF.

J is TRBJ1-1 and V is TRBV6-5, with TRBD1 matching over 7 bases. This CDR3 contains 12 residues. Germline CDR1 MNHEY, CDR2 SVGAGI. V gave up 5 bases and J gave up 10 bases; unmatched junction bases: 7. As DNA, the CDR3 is TGTGCCAGCAGTAAGGCACAGGGGTCAGCTTTCTTT. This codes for CASSKAQGSAFF.

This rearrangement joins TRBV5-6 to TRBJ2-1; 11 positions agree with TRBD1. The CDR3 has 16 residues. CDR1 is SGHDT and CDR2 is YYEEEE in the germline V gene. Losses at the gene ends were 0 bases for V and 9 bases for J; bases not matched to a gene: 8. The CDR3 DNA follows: TGTGCCAGCAGCTTGGTGGTGGGACAGGGGGTTGGTGAGCAGTTCTTC. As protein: CASSLVVGQGVGEQFF. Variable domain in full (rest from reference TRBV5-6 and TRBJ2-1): DAGVTQSPTHLIKTRGQQVTLRCSPKSGHDTVSWYQQALGQGPQFIFQYYEEEERQRGNFPDRFSGHQFPNYSSELNVNALLLGDSALYLCASSLVVGQGVGEQFFGPGTRLTVL.

For the CDR3, the DNA is TGTGCCAGCAGCCAAGGGGCCCTGCCTGTGACAGGGGGCCGAGAGACCCAGTACTTC. Its translation is CASSQGALPVTGGRETQYF. The rearrangement uses TRBV14 and TRBJ2-5; 10 bases map to TRBD1. The CDR3 runs 19 residues. Germline CDR1 reads SGHDN; CDR2 reads FVKESK. Trimming at V came to 1 base and at J to 4 bases, leaving 15 bases not matched to a gene.

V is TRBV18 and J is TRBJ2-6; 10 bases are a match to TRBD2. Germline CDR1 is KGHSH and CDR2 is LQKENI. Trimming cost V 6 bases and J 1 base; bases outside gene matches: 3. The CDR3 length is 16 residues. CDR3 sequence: CASSPTSGSGANVLTF. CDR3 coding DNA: TGTGCCAGCTCCCCGACTAGCGGGTCTGGGGCCAACGTCCTGACTTTC.

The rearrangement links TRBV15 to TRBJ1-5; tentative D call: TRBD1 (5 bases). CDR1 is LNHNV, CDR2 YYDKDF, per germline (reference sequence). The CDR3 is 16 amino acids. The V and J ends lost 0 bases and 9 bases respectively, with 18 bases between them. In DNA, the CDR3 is TGTGCCACCAGCAGAGAACCTCGGACACCGGCCGGGCCCCAGCATTTT. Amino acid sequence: CATSREPRTPAGPQHF.

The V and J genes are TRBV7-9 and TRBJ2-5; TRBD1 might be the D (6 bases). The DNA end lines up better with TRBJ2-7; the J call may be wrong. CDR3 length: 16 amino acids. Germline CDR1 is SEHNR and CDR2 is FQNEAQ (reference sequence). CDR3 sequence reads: CASSLVRPGALYEQYF. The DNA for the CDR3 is TGTGCCAGCAGCTTGGTACGTCCAGGGGCACTATACGAGCAGTACTTC.

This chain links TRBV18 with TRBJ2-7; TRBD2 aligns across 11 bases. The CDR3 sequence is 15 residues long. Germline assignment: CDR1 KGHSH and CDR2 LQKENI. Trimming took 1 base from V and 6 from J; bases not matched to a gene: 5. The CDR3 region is CASSPRSGLAVEQYF. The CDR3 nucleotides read TGTGCCAGCTCACCACGGTCGGGACTAGCGGTCGAGCAGTACTTC.

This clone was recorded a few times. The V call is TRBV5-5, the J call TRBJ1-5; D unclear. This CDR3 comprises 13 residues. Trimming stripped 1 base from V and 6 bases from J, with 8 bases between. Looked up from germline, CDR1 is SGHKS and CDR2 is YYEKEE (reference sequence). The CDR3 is CASSLRATQPQHF. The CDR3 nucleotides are TGTGCCAGCAGCTTGAGAGCAACTCAGCCCCAGCATTTT. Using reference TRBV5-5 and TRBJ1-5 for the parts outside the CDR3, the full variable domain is DAGVTQSPTHLIKTRGQQVTLRCSPISGHKSVSWYQQVLGQGPQFIFQYYEKEERGRGNFPDRFSARQFPNYSSELNVNALLLGDSALYLCASSLRATQPQHFGDGTRLSIL.